This is a list of T cell receptor beta chains from one sample in a study of shared clonotypes between healthy human individuals. Assay used: immunoSEQ multiplex PCR; TCRdb lists only in-frame clones, some missing. The sample holds roughly 1 million clones, 60% to 80% seen once. The sequenced material came from memory CD4+ T cells sorted from blood. The receptors stem from a young man in good health. CDR3s include the opening cysteine and the closing phenylalanine or tryptophan. Fields, in order: CDR3 protein, V gene, J gene.

cdr3_aa: CASSSQGGGVADTQYF
v_call: TRBV5-4
j_call: TRBJ2-3

cdr3_aa: CASSLRLANTGELFF
v_call: TRBV5-1
j_call: TRBJ2-2

cdr3_aa: CASSARGETNEKLFF
v_call: TRBV9
j_call: TRBJ1-4

cdr3_aa: CASSLDQGTTLRSYGYTF
v_call: TRBV11-2
j_call: TRBJ1-2

cdr3_aa: CASTRGANVLTF
v_call: TRBV2
j_call: TRBJ2-6

cdr3_aa: CASSTLPFSGANVLTF
v_call: TRBV19
j_call: TRBJ2-6

cdr3_aa: CASSIAGTQETQYF
v_call: TRBV19
j_call: TRBJ2-5

cdr3_aa: CAWSVLQGRNEQFF
v_call: TRBV30
j_call: TRBJ2-1

cdr3_aa: CASSQAGLAATWDTQYF
v_call: TRBV14
j_call: TRBJ2-3

cdr3_aa: CASSESGGGNNEQFF
v_call: TRBV2
j_call: TRBJ2-1

cdr3_aa: CASSNGLGNTEAFF
v_call: TRBV19
j_call: TRBJ1-1

cdr3_aa: CASSVAGRGDYGYTF
v_call: TRBV9
j_call: TRBJ1-2

cdr3_aa: CASSFSHNYGYTF
v_call: TRBV28
j_call: TRBJ1-2

cdr3_aa: CASSTEQGRGQFF
v_call: TRBV5-1
j_call: TRBJ2-1

cdr3_aa: CAWSSLSNYGYTF
v_call: TRBV30
j_call: TRBJ1-2

cdr3_aa: CASSLLTSGNTGELFF
v_call: TRBV7-9
j_call: TRBJ2-2

cdr3_aa: CASSSLSGGLDTQYF
v_call: TRBV7-8
j_call: TRBJ2-3

cdr3_aa: CASTGGVEAFF
v_call: TRBV5-1
j_call: TRBJ1-1

cdr3_aa: CASKGGTGDWNEQYF
v_call: TRBV2
j_call: TRBJ2-7

cdr3_aa: CASSPWTGGNTEAFF
v_call: TRBV6-6
j_call: TRBJ1-1

cdr3_aa: CASSIGLAGDEQFF
v_call: TRBV19
j_call: TRBJ2-1

cdr3_aa: CASSLELANEQFF
v_call: TRBV11-2
j_call: TRBJ2-1

cdr3_aa: CASSLGQGYSPLHF
v_call: TRBV7-2
j_call: TRBJ1-6

cdr3_aa: CASSLGGHPDTQYF
v_call: TRBV7-9
j_call: TRBJ2-3

cdr3_aa: CASSKMSGTSGSSYNEQFF
v_call: TRBV27
j_call: TRBJ2-1